These T cell receptor beta chains were read from a single sample in a study of T-cell reconstitution after alpha-beta-depleted transplantation in children. TCRdb processed the PCR reads anew with MiXCR; each CDR3 protein has one entry. This sample yields more than 400,000 distinct CDR3 sequences, of which about an eighth are seen a single time; roughly 15% belongs to the top ten. Sample: PBMCs, mostly from graft donor cells, taken 180 days after TCRalphabeta/CD19-depleted stem cell transplant. The origin of the receptors is a female patient between 2 and 15 years old who had a stem cell transplant for aplastic anemia, so the T cells may come from the graft donor. Each CDR3 is given without its conserved first and last residue. Each record gives: D gene, V gene, J gene, CDR3 protein. D genes are given only for firm matches.

D: NA
V: TRBV7-9
J: TRBJ1-2
CDR3: ANSLGYGYT

D: TRBD1
V: TRBV6-5
J: TRBJ1-2
CDR3: ASSYSGTGDYGYT

D: TRBD2
V: TRBV5-1
J: TRBJ2-7
CDR3: ASSLIAGGPEDEQY

D: NA
V: TRBV12-3/TRBV12-4
J: TRBJ1-5
CDR3: ASSGDRDISNQPQH

D: NA
V: TRBV7-2
J: TRBJ2-1
CDR3: ASSLYQREQF

D: NA
V: TRBV28
J: TRBJ1-1
CDR3: ASSPGDRESTEAF

D: NA
V: TRBV9
J: TRBJ1-4
CDR3: ASSVGPVVGAVF

D: NA
V: TRBV28
J: TRBJ1-5
CDR3: ASSHPRSRGNQPQH

D: NA
V: TRBV6-1
J: TRBJ2-2
CDR3: ASSERDPGELF

D: NA
V: TRBV7-2
J: TRBJ1-3
CDR3: ASSLGGGNTIY

D: NA
V: TRBV6-5
J: TRBJ1-2
CDR3: ASSFYATYGYT

D: TRBD1
V: TRBV28
J: TRBJ1-3
CDR3: ASSGSGQDLRNTIY

D: TRBD2
V: TRBV29-1
J: TRBJ2-7
CDR3: SVEWTSGRSYEQY

D: NA
V: TRBV2
J: TRBJ2-3
CDR3: ASSPTTDTQY

D: TRBD2
V: TRBV29-1
J: TRBJ2-1
CDR3: SVEDVAGSIYDEQF

D: NA
V: TRBV4-3
J: TRBJ1-1
CDR3: ASSQNPGTEAF

D: TRBD1
V: TRBV28
J: TRBJ2-1
CDR3: ASSSPGAGGGEQF

D: TRBD2
V: TRBV28
J: TRBJ2-5
CDR3: ASSYPLKREDLRLETQY

D: NA
V: TRBV7-3
J: TRBJ2-3
CDR3: ASSFVLSADTQY

D: NA
V: TRBV29-1
J: TRBJ2-4
CDR3: SVAPGERTLAKNIQY

D: NA
V: TRBV7-8
J: TRBJ2-3
CDR3: ASSADGDTDTQY

D: NA
V: TRBV4-3
J: TRBJ2-5
CDR3: ASSQNRLGEGMGTQY

D: TRBD2
V: TRBV29-1
J: TRBJ2-3
CDR3: SVAVRVQREITDTQY

D: TRBD2
V: TRBV7-2
J: TRBJ2-7
CDR3: ASSFRTSGESSYEQY

D: NA
V: TRBV15
J: TRBJ1-1
CDR3: ATSRDSGGRETF

D: NA
V: TRBV28
J: TRBJ1-5
CDR3: ASSFGGASVNQPQH

D: TRBD1
V: TRBV7-2
J: TRBJ2-3
CDR3: ASTRGQVADTQY

D: NA
V: TRBV7-2
J: TRBJ2-1
CDR3: ASSLPLGVSYNEQF

D: NA
V: TRBV6-5
J: TRBJ1-1
CDR3: ASSYHGGTEAF

D: TRBD1
V: TRBV5-1
J: TRBJ2-4
CDR3: ASSFGQGGNIQY

D: NA
V: TRBV5-1
J: TRBJ2-2
CDR3: ASSLVSTERNGELF

D: TRBD2
V: TRBV3-1
J: TRBJ2-2
CDR3: ARSLGGLAGGLGTGELF